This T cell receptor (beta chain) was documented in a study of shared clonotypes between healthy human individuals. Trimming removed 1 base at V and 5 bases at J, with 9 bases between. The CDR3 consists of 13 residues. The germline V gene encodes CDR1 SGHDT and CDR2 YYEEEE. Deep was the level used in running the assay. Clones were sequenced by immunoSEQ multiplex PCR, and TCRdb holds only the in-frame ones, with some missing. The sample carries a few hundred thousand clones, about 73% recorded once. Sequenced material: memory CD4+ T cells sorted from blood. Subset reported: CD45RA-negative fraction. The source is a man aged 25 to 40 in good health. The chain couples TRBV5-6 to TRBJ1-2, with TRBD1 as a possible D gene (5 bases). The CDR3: CASSLQGPYGYTF. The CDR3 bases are TGTGCCAGCAGCTTGCAGGGACCTTATGGCTACACCTTC.